This T cell receptor beta chain comes out of a study of CD8 T cells in ankylosing spondylitis. Points on this clonotype: Its antigen is not identified.

The germline CDR1 and CDR2 sequences are SGHAT and FQNNGV. The CDR3 extends over 15 amino acids. The V gene end was trimmed by 5 bases and the J gene end by 2 bases; junction bases not matched to a gene: 5. Study results and limitations: Both synovial fluid and blood in reactive arthritis had previously been reported to carry some motif variants. Seemingly characteristic of ankylosing spondylitis blood was a TCR beta motif consisting of eight highly homologous variants. There was reportedly significant enrichment of clones that were disease-linked in matched ankylosing spondylitis synovial fluid.

Library preparation for TCR beta used quantitative 5'-RACE with molecular barcodes. TCRdb processed the 5' RACE reads anew with MiXCR; each CDR3 protein has one entry. This table holds roughly 700,000 distinct CDR3 sequences, about 20% found once. The sample was blood, either unsorted or a sorted T cell fraction (not recorded which). The chain recombines TRBV11-2 with TRBJ2-5; the match to TRBD2 covers 10 bases. This TCR came from a male donor with ankylosing spondylitis. The CDR3: CASSAGTSAQETQYF. The CDR3 DNA is TGTGCCAGCAGCGCCGGGACTAGCGCTCAAGAGACCCAGTACTTC.